A single T cell receptor beta chain is shown here with its context. The antigen is undetermined. The PCR was carried out with 60 Vbeta primers and 13 Jbeta primers. Sequencing was performed with immunoSEQ multiplex PCR; in TCRdb, only in-frame clones are kept and a portion is missing. The sample carries fewer than 200,000 clones, almost 85% recorded once. This entry is derived from a study of cytomegalovirus exposure and HLA in healthy donors. Notes on the study in general: Analyses of presence and absence presupposed an approximately uniform sequencing depth across donors. Most of the CMV-associated TCR beta chains (in a later analysis) appeared to be HLA-restricted.

The CDR3 runs 14 residues. Trimming removed 4 bases from V and 5 bases from J, with 14 bases in between. The germline gives CDR1 SGHNT, CDR2 YENEEA. Donors sampled were nominally healthy, though unrecorded immune exposures were likely. The TCR sequence derives from a young man in good health and CMV-seronegative. The specimen sequenced was PBMCs. This chain connects TRBV11-3 to TRBJ2-5; D unresolved. CDR3 sequence reads: CASSSAAPGETQYF. DNA of the CDR3: TGTGCCAGCAGCTCAGCTGCCCCCGGGGAGACCCAGTACTTC.